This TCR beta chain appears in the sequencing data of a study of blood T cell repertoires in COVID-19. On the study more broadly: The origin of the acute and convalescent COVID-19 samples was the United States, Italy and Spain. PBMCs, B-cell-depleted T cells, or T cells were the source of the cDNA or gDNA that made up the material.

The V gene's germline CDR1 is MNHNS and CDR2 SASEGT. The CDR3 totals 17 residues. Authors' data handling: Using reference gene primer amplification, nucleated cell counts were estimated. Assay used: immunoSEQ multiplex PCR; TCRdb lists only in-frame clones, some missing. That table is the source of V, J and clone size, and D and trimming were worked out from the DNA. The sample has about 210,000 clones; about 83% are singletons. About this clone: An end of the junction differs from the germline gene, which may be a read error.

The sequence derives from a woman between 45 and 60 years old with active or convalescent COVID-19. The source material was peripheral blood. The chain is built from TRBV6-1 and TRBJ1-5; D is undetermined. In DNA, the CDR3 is TGTGCCAGCAGTAAAGCAGAGAACAGTTATAGCAATCAGCCCCAGCATTTT. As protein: CASSKAENSYSNQPQHF.